This is a list of T cell receptor beta chains from one sample in a study of shared T cell receptors in the human thymus. TCRdb's copy holds only in-frame clones and misses some; the assay was immunoSEQ multiplex PCR. The top ten clones hold just under 0.0095% of a sample with some 660,000 clones, around 87% of them seen once. The same sample was also studied in work on human thymus T cells.

Sequenced: thymocytes. Receptors originate from a boy younger than two with a congenital heart defect. Each CDR3 is given with its conserved first and last residue. Fields, in order: clone size, D gene, V gene, J gene, CDR3 DNA, CDR3 protein. The D gene is left open where the match is weak. Expanded clones get a size class; other rows say once, few or many, or leave the size out.

>-|TRBD2|TRBV12-5|TRBJ2-7
TGTGCTAGTGTAGGGGCCCAGCGGGGCTCCTACGAGCAGTACTTC
CASVGAQRGSYEQYF
>once|-|TRBV25-1|TRBJ1-4
TGTGCCAGCACATCGGTTAGTGGCGGGGGCCCTAATGAAAAACTGTTTTTT
CASTSVSGGGPNEKLFF
>-|-|TRBV29-1|TRBJ2-1
TGCAGCGTCCAGGAACCCAAAGCTAATGAGCAGTTCTTC
CSVQEPKANEQFF
>few|-|TRBV4-3|TRBJ1-3
TGCGCCAGCAGCCACAGTACCTCTGGAAACACCATATATTTT
CASSHSTSGNTIYF
>-|-|TRBV15|TRBJ1-4
TGTGCCACCAGCATGGGACTGTTTAATGAAAAACTGTTTTTT
CATSMGLFNEKLFF
>-|TRBD1|TRBV19|TRBJ1-2
TGTGCCAGTAGTCCGGGACAGGGAGGCTATGGCTACACCTTC
CASSPGQGGYGYTF
>-|-|TRBV2|TRBJ1-5
TGTGCCAGCAGCAAGCATAATAGCAATCAGCCCCAGCATTTT
CASSKHNSNQPQHF
>-|TRBD2|TRBV7-9|TRBJ2-1
TGTGCCAGCAGCTTCTGGCAGGTGACTAGCGGGACCCCAACACATGAGCAGTTCTTC
CASSFWQVTSGTPTHEQFF
>-|-|TRBV9|TRBJ1-2
TGTGCCAGCAGCTCCCGACAGGTGGCCTATGGCTACACCTTC
CASSSRQVAYGYTF
>-|-|TRBV5-4|TRBJ2-5
TGTGCCAGCAGCTTCTATAGCAGGGGACCCCAAGAGACCCAGTACTTC
CASSFYSRGPQETQYF
>-|TRBD1|TRBV6-6|TRBJ1-4
TGTGCCAGCGGGCCTACCGGACAGGGGAGGGAAAAACTGTTTTTT
CASGPTGQGREKLFF
>once|TRBD2|TRBV7-9|TRBJ2-7
TGTGCCAGCAGCTTGGGGCTAGCGGGGCCCTACGAGCAGTACTTC
CASSLGLAGPYEQYF
>-|-|TRBV7-9|TRBJ1-1
TGTGCCAGCAGCTTAAGTAGGACAGAGAACACTGAAGCTTTCTTT
CASSLSRTENTEAFF
>-|TRBD1|TRBV30|TRBJ1-1
TGTGCCTGGAGCGGACAGGGGAACACTGAAGCTTTCTTT
CAWSGQGNTEAFF
>-|TRBD1|TRBV30|TRBJ1-1
TGTGCCTGGAGTGTAATTCAGGGGGCAAGCACTGAAGCTTTCTTT
CAWSVIQGASTEAFF
>once|-|TRBV5-1|TRBJ2-1
TGCGCCAGCAGCTTGGGCGTTAATGAGCAGTTCTTC
CASSLGVNEQFF
>-|TRBD1|TRBV23-1|TRBJ2-7
TGCGCCAGCAGTCAATTATGCCGGGACAGGTCCTACGAGCAGTACTTC
CASSQLCRDRSYEQYF
>-|-|TRBV28|TRBJ2-7
TGTGCCAGCAGTTTCCTACAGGGTACCTACGAGCAGTACTTC
CASSFLQGTYEQYF
>-|-|TRBV4-1|TRBJ2-7
TGCGCCAGCAGCCAAGACGGAAGGGGTCCTCCCTACGAGCAGTACTTC
CASSQDGRGPPYEQYF
>-|-|TRBV4-2|TRBJ1-1
TGTGCCAGCAGCCAAGTGCTGTGGACTGGCGCGCGGAACACTGAAGCTTTCTTT
CASSQVLWTGARNTEAFF
>-|TRBD1|TRBV27|TRBJ1-5
TGTGCCAGCAGTTGGACAGGGAGAGATCAGCCCCAGCATTTT
CASSWTGRDQPQHF
>-|-|TRBV7-9|TRBJ1-5
TGTGCCAGCAGCTTGTCAGGGGATCAGCCCCAGCATTTT
CASSLSGDQPQHF
>-|-|TRBV7-9|TRBJ2-3
TGTGCCAGCAGCCCAACAGGGACCACTAGCACAGATACGCAGTATTTT
CASSPTGTTSTDTQYF
>-|TRBD1|TRBV15|TRBJ2-2
TGTGCCACCAGCAGAGATGGGCGCGACAGGGGAACCGGGGAGCTGTTTTTT
CATSRDGRDRGTGELFF
>once|TRBD1|TRBV28|TRBJ2-7
TGTGCCAGCAGTCCGGCGGGGACAGGATCCTACGAGCAGTACTTC
CASSPAGTGSYEQYF
>-|-|TRBV25-1|TRBJ2-1
TGTGCCAGCAGTGATCGACCGAGCGACAATGAGCAGTTCTTC
CASSDRPSDNEQFF
>-|TRBD2|TRBV5-6|TRBJ2-2
TGTGCCAGCAGTTTTACCGGGACTAGCGGGAGTTTGACCGGGGAGCTGTTTTTT
CASSFTGTSGSLTGELFF
>once|-|TRBV7-2|TRBJ1-3
TGTGCCAGCAGCTTCGGACAGTTTGGAAACACCATATATTTT
CASSFGQFGNTIYF
>-|TRBD2|TRBV4-3|TRBJ2-5
TGCGCCAGCAGCCAATCGCGGGGGGGCCATGAGGAGACCCAGTACTTC
CASSQSRGGHEETQYF
>-|TRBD1|TRBV9|TRBJ2-6
TGTGCCAGCAGCGGCAACCCGGGCTGGACAGGCTCCCTAGGTGGGGCCAACGTCCTGACTTTC
CASSGNPGWTGSLGGANVLTF
>-|TRBD2|TRBV4-1|TRBJ2-2
TGCGCCAGCAGCCATAATGTAGCGGGAGTTCCCCCCGTCGCTAAGACCACCGGGGAGCTGTTTTTT
CASSHNVAGVPPVAKTTGELFF
>-|-|TRBV4-3|TRBJ1-1
TGCGCCAGCAGCCAAGAGGGGGCGATCACTGAAGCTTTCTTT
CASSQEGAITEAFF
>-|-|TRBV19|TRBJ2-7
TGTGCCAGTAGTTCGGACAAGACCTACTACGAGCAGTACTTC
CASSSDKTYYEQYF
>-|-|TRBV5-4|TRBJ1-1
TGTGCCAGCAGCCCCGACCAGGACTGGGACACTGAAGCTTTCTTT
CASSPDQDWDTEAFF
>-|TRBD1|TRBV5-5|TRBJ1-2
TGTGCCAGCAGCTTGTGGACAGGACCGAACTATGGCTACACCTTC
CASSLWTGPNYGYTF
>-|TRBD1|TRBV18|TRBJ1-5
TGTGCCAGCTCACCAAAACCGGGGACCGGGACAGGGGACCAGCCCCAGCATTTT
CASSPKPGTGTGDQPQHF
>few|-|TRBV29-1|TRBJ1-5
TGCAGCGTGGCAGGGGATAGCAATCAGCCCCAGCATTTT
CSVAGDSNQPQHF
>-|-|TRBV7-2|TRBJ2-3
TGTGCCAGCAGCTTAGGGCTCAGGACTACGATTGGCACAGATACGCAGTATTTT
CASSLGLRTTIGTDTQYF
>-|TRBD1|TRBV28|TRBJ2-7
TGTGCCAGCAGTTCCCCATACAGGGGGCAATCGAACAGAACCTACGAGCAGTACTTC
CASSSPYRGQSNRTYEQYF
>-|TRBD2|TRBV11-2|TRBJ2-7
TGTGCCAGCTTGCGGGAGAAGCACCACGAGCAGTACTTC
CASLREKHHEQYF
>-|-|TRBV28|TRBJ1-6
TGTGCCAGCAGTAAAGCAGGGGAAGCACCTAATTCACCCCTCCACTTT
CASSKAGEAPNSPLHF
>once|TRBD1|TRBV5-1|TRBJ2-2
TGCGCCAGCAGCTTCACCGGGACAGGGGGATTGGGGGAGCTGTTTTTT
CASSFTGTGGLGELFF
>-|-|TRBV5-6|TRBJ1-6
TGTGCCAGCAGCTTGGAAGGGGGATCACCCCTCCACTTT
CASSLEGGSPLHF
>-|TRBD2|TRBV27|TRBJ2-2
TGTGCCAGCAGTTCCTACCGGACTAGCGGGATCGGCGGGGAGCTGTTTTTT
CASSSYRTSGIGGELFF
>-|-|TRBV7-8|TRBJ2-3
TGTGCCAGCAGCTTACTAGGACTATCCACAGATACGCAGTATTTT
CASSLLGLSTDTQYF
>-|TRBD1|TRBV11-2|TRBJ1-2
TGTGCCAGCAGCGTAGACCTATGGACAGGGGGCGCCTGGGGCTACACCTTC
CASSVDLWTGGAWGYTF
>-|TRBD1|TRBV7-2|TRBJ2-1
TGTGCCAGCAGCTTAATTAGTGGGACAGGGACGTACAATGAGCAGTTCTTC
CASSLISGTGTYNEQFF
>-|TRBD1|TRBV27|TRBJ1-4
TGTGCCAGCAGTTTAACGGACAGGGGTAAACTGTTTTTT
CASSLTDRGKLFF
>few|TRBD1|TRBV28|TRBJ1-5
TGTGCCAGCAGTTTATGGGGACAGGAGAAAGGACAGCCCCAGCATTTT
CASSLWGQEKGQPQHF
>-|TRBD1|TRBV5-1|TRBJ1-1
TGCGCCAGCTCCGGGACAGGATTGAACACTGAAGCTTTCTTT
CASSGTGLNTEAFF